The 22 T cell receptor beta chains reported below all come from one sample, sequenced in a study of T cells in Graves' hyperthyroidism and ophthalmopathy. TCR beta CDR3 regions were amplified from RNA transcripts. First-round RT-PCR targeting the TCR CDR3 was performed with the HTBI primer set. TCRdb reprocessed the multiplex PCR reads with MiXCR, giving one entry per CDR3 protein. The table records roughly 570,000 distinct CDR3 sequences, less than 20% of them present only once. The material sequenced was blood. The receptors here all came from a woman aged 25 to 39 with Graves' hyperthyroidism.

This clonotype showed up just a few times. The chain has TRBV7-2 and TRBJ2-5; TRBD2 aligns across 14 bases. The CDR3 totals 16 residues. Unmatched junction bases numbered 7, after V lost 5 bases and J lost 5 bases. Germline V gene data show CDR1 as SGHTA and CDR2 as FQGNSA. CDR3 sequence: CASSLVTSGGGETQYF. The CDR3 region has the DNA TGTGCCAGCAGCCTGGTGACTAGCGGGGGGGGGGAGACCCAGTACTTC.

This clonotype was seen repeatedly, ten times or more. This chain joins TRBV10-3 and TRBJ1-4; 7 bases line up with TRBD1. Looked up from germline, CDR1 is ENHRY and CDR2 is SYGVKD. The V and J ends lost 0 bases and 8 bases, in that order; junction bases with no gene match: 3. This CDR3 is 14 amino acids long. As DNA, the CDR3 is TGTGCCATCAGTGAGTCTGCAGGGGGAGAAAAACTGTTTTTT. This encodes CAISESAGGEKLFF.

There are many counts of this clonotype. The V gene is TRBV5-1, the J gene TRBJ2-7; D uncertain. CDR3 length: 15 amino acids. Per germline, CDR1 SGHRS and CDR2 YFSETQ. V was shortened by 0 bases and J by 7 bases, with 17 bases between the two germline ends. The CDR3, as DNA: TGCGCCAGCAGCTTGGCCGGGCGTGCGCCAGAGGAGCAGTACTTC. Protein sequence: CASSLAGRAPEEQYF.

The rearrangement uses TRBV27 and TRBJ2-1; D unresolved. The CDR3 is made up of 13 amino acids. Germline V CDR1 and CDR2: MNHEY, SMNVEV (reference sequence). The V and J ends lost 3 bases and 7 bases respectively, with 10 bases between them. The chain's CDR3 is CASSFSRGNEQFF. Here the CDR3 DNA reads TGTGCCAGCAGTTTCTCCCGCGGAAATGAGCAGTTCTTC.

The chain couples TRBV14 to TRBJ1-6; D gene unclear. The CDR3 has 13 residues. Germline V gene lookup returns CDR1 SGHDN and CDR2 FVKESK. With 1 base removed from V and 9 bases from J, the gap between germline ends came to 7 bases. CDR3 protein: CASSQVTFSPLHF. The CDR3 nucleotides read TGTGCCAGCAGCCAAGTAACTTTTTCACCCCTCCACTTT.

This clonotype was counted many times. This chain links TRBV10-3 with TRBJ1-2; D is possibly TRBD1 (6 bases). Between the trimmed V and J ends, which lost 7 bases and 3 bases, there was a span of 15 bases. Germline assignment: CDR1 ENHRY and CDR2 SYGVKD. The CDR3 sequence is 14 residues long. Written as DNA, the CDR3 is TGTGCCATCACCCTAGACAGGCCTTACTATGGCTACACCTTC. It is translated as CAITLDRPYYGYTF.

Regarding this clonotype: This may be a read error: a much more frequent sequence differs by one nucleotide. The chain links TRBV4-3 to TRBJ2-7; 7 bases are a match to TRBD2. This CDR3 has 16 amino acids. Germline V gene sequence: CDR1 LGHNA, CDR2 YSLEER. The CDR3 is CANSQEAGLPSYEQYF. CDR3 in DNA: TGCGCCAACAGCCAAGAAGCGGGACTCCCCTCCTACGAGCAGTACTTC.

This clonotype was seen repeatedly, ten times or more. DNA of the CDR3: TGTGCCAGCAGCCTTCGCGAGCGTGGAATCTCAGCCTACGAGCAGTACTTC. It yields the protein CASSLRERGISAYEQYF. The genes are TRBV13 and TRBJ2-7; no definite D call. CDR3 length: 17 amino acids. The V gene lost 5 bases and the J gene lost 2 bases, with 22 bases spanning the gap. Germline-derived CDR1 and CDR2 are PRHDT and FYEKMQ (reference sequence).

This chain connects TRBV20-1 to TRBJ2-1; D possibly corresponds to TRBD2 (5 bases). With 6 bases removed from V and 2 bases from J, the gap between germline ends came to 20 bases. This CDR3 region has 16 residues. Germline lookup yields CDR1 DFQATT and CDR2 SNEGSKA (reference sequence). The CDR3 DNA sequence: TGCAGTGCCCCCACTCGCAGAGCGGAACCCTACAATGAGCAGTTCTTC. Residues: CSAPTRRAEPYNEQFF.

There are many counts of this clonotype. CDR3 in amino acids: CAWTAIMNSSTDTQYF. CDR3 nucleotides: TGTGCCTGGACCGCTATAATGAATTCTAGCACAGATACGCAGTATTTT. The chain uses TRBV30 and TRBJ2-3; D remains unclear. The CDR3 covers 16 residues. Germline V CDR1 and CDR2: GTSNPN, SVGIG (reference sequence). V was clipped by 4 bases and J by 0 bases, with 17 bases between them.

This clonotype appeared many times. The chain uses TRBV4-3 and TRBJ2-3; D remains ambiguous. Deletions cut 0 bases from V and 3 bases from J, with 4 bases between. In germline, CDR1 is LGHNA, CDR2 YSLEER. This CDR3 spans 13 amino acids. CDR3 DNA sequence: TGCGCCAGCAGCCAAGATATAACAGATACGCAGTATTTT. Its translation: CASSQDITDTQYF.

This clonotype was counted ten times or more. The chain uses TRBV7-2 and TRBJ2-7; no clear D. V lost 1 base and J 3 bases, leaving 10 bases between the germline ends. The CDR3 length is 14 residues. Germline CDR1 reads SGHTA; CDR2 reads FQGNSA. CDR3: CASSLEAFRYEQYF. The CDR3 DNA reads TGTGCCAGCAGCTTAGAAGCGTTTCGCTACGAGCAGTACTTC.

This clonotype occurred many times. This chain joins TRBV7-2 and TRBJ2-3; possibly TRBD1 or TRBD2 for D (5 bases each). This CDR3 spans 13 amino acids. V lost 3 bases to trimming and J lost 6 bases, with 10 bases between them. Germline-derived CDR1 and CDR2 are SGHTA and FQGNSA. CDR3 sequence reads: CASSFRRDDTQYF. The CDR3 DNA follows: TGTGCCAGCAGCTTCCGCCGGGACGATACGCAGTATTTT.

The chain combines TRBV5-1 with TRBJ1-3; D gene unclear. Looked up from germline, CDR1 is SGHRS and CDR2 is YFSETQ. The CDR3 is made up of 16 amino acids. Trimming removed 0 bases at V and 5 bases at J, with 15 bases between. The CDR3 protein is CASSLDFYSERNTIYF. The CDR3 nucleotides read TGCGCCAGCAGCTTGGATTTCTACAGCGAAAGAAACACCATATATTTT.

This CDR3 reads CASSQGMSGPKNYGYTF. DNA for the CDR3: TGCGCCAGCAGCCAAGGTATGTCCGGACCGAAAAACTATGGCTACACCTTC. The chain joins TRBV4-1 to TRBJ1-2; unclear D gene. The CDR3 spans 17 residues. Germline V gene data show CDR1 as MGHRA and CDR2 as YSYEKL. Trimming took 1 base from V and 2 from J, leaving 17 bases between them.

This clonotype occurred a few times. The V call is TRBV5-1, the J call TRBJ2-1; D is perhaps TRBD2 (6 bases). The germline CDR1 and CDR2 sequences are SGHRS and YFSETQ. V was shortened by 6 bases and J by 5 bases, with 18 bases between the two germline ends. This CDR3 spans 15 amino acids. In DNA, the CDR3 is TGCGCCAGCACCCGACTAGGAGGAAGAAACAATGAGCAGTTCTTC. Protein: CASTRLGGRNNEQFF.

This clonotype has more than one count but fewer than ten. V usage is TRBV6-6 and J usage is TRBJ2-1; 9 nucleotides line up with TRBD2. V shed 2 bases, J shed 7 bases, and the junction held 15 bases outside the gene matches. Germline loops: CDR1 MNHNY, CDR2 SVGAGI (reference sequence). The CDR3 extends over 18 amino acids. The CDR3 region is CASSYLTRGGGRGNEQFF. The CDR3 DNA reads TGTGCCAGCAGTTACCTGACGCGGGGGGGTGGGAGAGGAAATGAGCAGTTCTTC.

The rearrangement links TRBV19 to TRBJ2-7; 11 bases are shared with TRBD2. Per the germline V gene, CDR1 is LNHDA and CDR2 is SQIVND (reference sequence). The CDR3 sequence is 15 residues long. Losses at the gene ends were 5 bases for V and 3 bases for J; bases not matched to a gene: 6. CDR3 nucleotide sequence: TGTGCCAGTAGTGAACTAGCGGGAGAGGGCTACGAGCAGTACTTC. Translated: CASSELAGEGYEQYF.

This clonotype was seen repeatedly, ten times or more. This sequence joins TRBV28 and TRBJ2-7; D assignment may be TRBD1 or TRBD2 (5 bases each). Germline V gene lookup returns CDR1 MDHEN and CDR2 SYDVKM. The CDR3 extends over 15 amino acids. V shed 5 bases and J shed 5 bases, with 19 bases lying between them. CDR3 sequence: CASSNSNNRGHEQYF. For the CDR3, the DNA is TGTGCCAGCAGTAATTCAAACAATAGGGGACACGAGCAGTACTTC.

This clonotype was detected only a few times. The rearrangement links TRBV5-1 to TRBJ2-7; tentative D call: TRBD2 (6 bases). Per germline, CDR1 SGHRS and CDR2 YFSETQ. V lost 1 base and J 9 bases, leaving 20 bases between the germline ends. The CDR3 contains 15 residues. The CDR3 coding sequence is TGCGCCAGCAGCTTGTTAGCCGAGGGGCGGCGGGGGCAGTACTTC. Amino acids: CASSLLAEGRRGQYF.

In this sample, this clonotype turned up many times. The CDR3 reads CASSLTSAGTGELFF. CDR3 bases: TGTGCCAGCAGCTTGACTAGTGCGGGCACCGGGGAGCTGTTTTTT. The V gene is TRBV7-2, the J gene TRBJ2-2; maybe TRBD2 (6 bases). The ends were cut back, 3 bases at V and 4 bases at J, with 12 bases in the middle. This CDR3 spans 15 amino acids. The germline gives CDR1 SGHTA, CDR2 FQGNSA.

This clonotype showed up just a few times. The rearrangement uses TRBV12-3 or TRBV12-4 and TRBJ1-4; the match to TRBD1 covers 8 bases. Trimming at V came to 8 bases and at J to 5 bases, leaving 19 bases not matched to a gene. This CDR3 has 18 amino acids. The CDR3 DNA reads TGTGCCAGCGGGGAGGACAGGGCTTTTAATGAAGGGAATGAAAAACTGTTTTTT. Translation gives CASGEDRAFNEGNEKLFF.